One sample yielded the 14 T cell receptor beta chains listed below, sequenced in a study of blood T cells in healthy people across ages. A second 7 to 11 cycle PCR used barcoded and J-beta primers. One entry per CDR3 protein results from TCRdb running MiXCR on the 5' RACE reads. The table records around 850,000 distinct CDR3 sequences, roughly 35% of them present only once. Sequencing was done on a sample of blood. Receptors originate from a man aged 18 to 29 in good health.

This clonotype appeared a single time. CDR3 protein: CASSPDRVKGDTQYF. The CDR3, as DNA: TGTGCCAGCAGTCCGGACAGGGTAAAAGGAGATACGCAGTATTTT. The chain couples TRBV12-3 or TRBV12-4 to TRBJ2-3, with 8 bases fitting TRBD1. There are 15 residues in the CDR3. The ends lost 5 bases at V and 5 bases at J; junction bases unmatched: 9.

Regarding this clonotype: A read error may be the cause here, since a much bigger clone is one base away. This CDR3 reads CASSPESGGWDEQYF. As DNA, the CDR3 is TGTGCCAGCAGCCCAGAATCGGGGGGTTGGGATGAGCAGTACTTC. The J gene is TRBJ2-5, the V gene TRBV7-2, with 7 positions matching TRBD2. The junction had 17 bases not matched to a gene; V was cut back by 5 bases and J by 11 bases. The CDR3 spans 15 residues. Germline CDR1 is SGHTA and CDR2 is FQGNSA.

J is TRBJ1-5 and V is TRBV20-1; TRBD1 is a possible D gene (6 bases). This CDR3 spans 15 amino acids. The germline CDR1 and CDR2 sequences are DFQATT and SNEGSKA (reference sequence). The V end was cut by 0 bases, the J end by 6 bases, with 15 bases between. The CDR3 loop reads CSARDNRAVLQPQHF. The CDR3 DNA follows: TGCAGTGCTAGAGATAACAGGGCAGTCCTTCAGCCCCAGCATTTT.

This clonotype appeared many times. This sequence joins TRBV12-3 or TRBV12-4 and TRBJ2-4, with TRBD1 identical over 8 bases. Trimming cost V 8 bases and J 3 bases; bases outside gene matches: 9. The CDR3 consists of 15 residues. In nucleotides, the CDR3 is TGTGCCAGCTCGGACAGGGACTTAGGCAAAAACATTCAGTACTTC. This encodes CASSDRDLGKNIQYF.

Worth noting for this clonotype: An end of the junction differs from the germline gene, which may be a read error. This chain links TRBV15 with TRBJ2-1; D might be TRBD1 (6 bases). There are 15 residues in the CDR3. The germline V gene has CDR1 LNHNV and CDR2 YYDKDF (reference sequence). The CDR3 DNA reads as TGTGCCACCAGCAGAGTACAGGGATCCTACAATGAGCGGTTCTTC. Translating gives CATSRVQGSYNERFF. Together with reference TRBV15 and TRBJ2-1, the CDR3 gives the full variable domain: DAMVIQNPRYQVTQFGKPVTLSCSQTLNHNVMYWYQQKSSQAPKLLFHYYDKDFNNEADTPDNFQSRRPNTSFCFLDIRSPGLGDTAMYLCATSRVQGSYNERFFGPGTRLTVL.

About this clonotype itself: Compared with germline, one end of the junction differs, possibly owing to a read error. CDR3 in DNA: TGTGCCAGCAGCTCTCCTTGGGGACAGGGTTCCGGTGCAGATGCGCAGTATTTT. Translation gives CASSSPWGQGSGADAQYF. This chain joins TRBV7-2 and TRBJ2-3; 9 nucleotides agree with TRBD1. CDR1 SGHTA and CDR2 FQGNSA come from the germline V gene. This CDR3 contains 18 residues.

The chain joins TRBV6-5 to TRBJ2-2; D may be TRBD1 (6 bases). Trimming left V 10 bases short and J 10 bases short, with 13 bases between. The CDR3 covers 11 residues. Germline V gives CDR1 MNHEY, CDR2 SVGAGI. DNA for the CDR3: TGTGCCACCACCCGGGACAAGGAGCTGTTTTTT. Protein: CATTRDKELFF.

With regard to this clonotype: This may arise from a read error, as a much more abundant clone is one base away. The CDR3 loop is CASSPSHAENEQYF. For the CDR3, the DNA is TGCGCCAGCAGCCCGAGTCACGCTGAGAATGAGCAGTACTTC. The chain couples TRBV5-1 to TRBJ2-5, with D unresolved. The CDR3 length is 14 residues. The germline CDR1 and CDR2 sequences are SGHRS and YFSETQ. V was shortened by 4 bases and J by 11 bases, with 21 bases between the two germline ends.

The chain links TRBV29-1 to TRBJ2-2, with 11 bases fitting TRBD2. V shed 5 bases, J shed 4 bases, and the junction held 15 bases outside the gene matches. The V gene's germline CDR1 is SQVTM and CDR2 ANQGSEA. This CDR3 is 18 amino acids long. CDR3 amino acids: CSVYLVRSGGVGTGELFF. CDR3 in DNA: TGCAGCGTTTATTTGGTTCGTAGCGGGGGGGTAGGCACCGGGGAGCTGTTTTTT.

This clonotype was counted only a few times. This chain links TRBV7-3 with TRBJ2-1; D remains ambiguous. Trimming cost V 1 base and J 2 bases, with 15 bases left between them. Germline CDR1 reads SGHTA; CDR2 reads FQGTGA. The CDR3 covers 17 residues. CDR3 residues: CASSLRPQPGPYNEQFF. The CDR3 coding sequence is TGTGCCAGCAGCTTAAGACCCCAACCTGGCCCCTACAATGAGCAGTTCTTC. Full variable domain (remainder filled in from reference TRBV7-3 and TRBJ2-1): GAGVSQTPSNKVTEKGKYVELRCDPISGHTALYWYRQSLGQGPEFLIYFQGTGAADDSGLPNDRFFAVRPEGSVSTLKIQRTERGDSAVYLCASSLRPQPGPYNEQFFGPGTRLTVL.

This clonotype was picked up many times. The CDR3 DNA reads TGCAGTGCTACCCAACAGGGAAAGGACTATGGCTACACCTTC. As protein: CSATQQGKDYGYTF. This chain links TRBV20-1 with TRBJ1-2; a possible D gene is TRBD1 (6 bases). CDR1 is DFQATT, CDR2 SNEGSKA, per germline (reference sequence). The V end was cut by 4 bases, the J end by 3 bases, with 15 bases between. The length of the CDR3 is 14 residues.

The chain carries TRBV6-5 and TRBJ2-1; a weak D match, TRBD2 (6 bases). Germline lookup yields CDR1 MNHEY and CDR2 SVGAGI. This CDR3 comprises 11 residues. The V end lost 7 bases, the J end lost 9 bases, and 10 bases lay between the germline ends. CDR3 in amino acids: CASTRAGEQFF. The DNA of the CDR3 is TGTGCCAGCACCCGAGCGGGTGAGCAGTTCTTC.

This clonotype was counted between two and nine times. The rearrangement joins TRBV7-9 to TRBJ1-2, with 7 bases identical to TRBD1. Germline CDR1 reads SEHNR; CDR2 reads FQNEAQ (reference sequence). After removal of 5 bases from V and 6 bases from J, the junction contained 12 bases not matched to a gene. The CDR3 totals 15 residues. The CDR3 DNA is TGTGCCAGCAGCCAATTCGACAGGGCGGGGAATGGCTACACCTTC. The encoded protein is CASSQFDRAGNGYTF.

In this sample, this clonotype turned up a few times. The CDR3, as DNA: TGCGCCAGCAGCCCCGGACCGGCTTCGGCGTACTATGGCTACACCTTC. It specifies CASSPGPASAYYGYTF. J is TRBJ1-2 and V is TRBV5-1; the D is unclear. The CDR3 runs to 16 residues. Deletions cut 4 bases from V and 3 bases from J, with 19 bases between. Germline V gene lookup returns CDR1 SGHRS and CDR2 YFSETQ.